The next 16 T cell receptor beta chains were all read from a single sample in a study of radiotherapy plus CTLA-4 blockade in lung cancer. Some clones are missing from TCRdb's copy, which holds only in-frame ones; the method was immunoSEQ multiplex PCR. The repertoire includes more than 95,000 clones, nearly 80% of them detected once, and 5.2% sits in the top ten. The material was peripheral blood, obtained from a patient treated with radiotherapy plus ipilimumab. Every receptor here comes from a human donor with non-small cell lung cancer who had a partial response to radiotherapy plus ipilimumab.

The chain employs TRBV19 and TRBJ2-7; 8 positions agree with TRBD1. The germline V gene has CDR1 LNHDA and CDR2 SQIVND (reference sequence). V lost 2 bases, J lost 6 bases, and 3 bases stayed unmatched. This CDR3 contains 13 residues. The CDR3 region has the DNA TGTGCCAGTAGTATACGGACAGGGTTCGAGCAGTACTTC. Its protein product is CASSIRTGFEQYF.

The chain links TRBV6-1 to TRBJ2-5; 9 bases align to TRBD1. The junction had 11 bases not matched to a gene; V was cut back by 5 bases and J by 7 bases. Per the germline V gene, CDR1 is MNHNS and CDR2 is SASEGT. The CDR3 totals 15 residues. The chain's CDR3 is CASSTGGSGMLTQYF. Here the CDR3 DNA reads TGTGCCAGCAGTACAGGGGGCTCCGGGATGTTGACCCAGTACTTC.

The chain combines TRBV15 with TRBJ2-4; D might be TRBD1 (6 bases). V lost 5 bases and J lost 0, with 8 bases in between. In germline, CDR1 is LNHNV, CDR2 YYDKDF (reference sequence). The CDR3 is 14 amino acids. The DNA of the CDR3 is TGTGCCACCAGCCGGACAGTAGCCAAAAACATTCAGTACTTC. This encodes CATSRTVAKNIQYF.

The rearrangement links TRBV13 to TRBJ1-3; D unresolved. Germline CDR1 reads PRHDT; CDR2 reads FYEKMQ (reference sequence). V was trimmed by 0 bases and J by 0 bases, leaving 9 bases between them. This CDR3 region has 16 residues. In DNA, the CDR3 is TGTGCCAGCAGCTTAGGCCTCTTACTCTCTGGAAACACCATATATTTT. Amino acids: CASSLGLLLSGNTIYF.

This chain joins TRBV9 and TRBJ2-3, with 9 bases matching TRBD2. The V gene's germline CDR1 is SGDLS and CDR2 YYNGEE. The length of the CDR3 is 16 residues. After removal of 0 bases from V and 7 bases from J, the junction contained 9 bases not matched to a gene. The DNA for the CDR3 is TGTGCCAGCAGCGTAGATTTGCGGGAGGGGGTTAATACGCAGTATTTT. Translating it yields CASSVDLREGVNTQYF.

The genes are TRBV4-1 and TRBJ2-5; D gene ambiguous. The J call is in doubt because the DNA end fits TRBJ2-7 better. CDR3 length: 17 amino acids. Germline-derived CDR1 and CDR2 are MGHRA and YSYEKL. CDR3 sequence (DNA): TGCGCCAGCAGCCAAGATCCGGCAGGTTCATTTCCCTACGAGCAGTACTTC. Protein: CASSQDPAGSFPYEQYF.

The rearrangement links TRBV9 to TRBJ2-1; TRBD2 aligns across 8 bases. CDR1 SGDLS and CDR2 YYNGEE come from the germline V gene. After removal of 0 bases from V and 6 bases from J, the junction contained 5 bases not matched to a gene. This CDR3 region has 15 residues. CDR3 loop: CASSVGAGVLNEQFF. The CDR3 DNA is TGTGCCAGCAGCGTAGGAGCGGGAGTTCTCAATGAGCAGTTCTTC.

The genes are TRBV6-5 and TRBJ2-1; TRBD2 agrees at 12 bases. Per the germline V gene, CDR1 is MNHEY and CDR2 is SVGAGI. V shed 2 bases and J 9 bases; nucleotides not matched to a gene: 5. The CDR3 runs 15 residues. CDR3 protein: CASSYGLAGRIEQFF. The CDR3 DNA is TGTGCCAGCAGTTACGGACTAGCGGGACGGATTGAGCAGTTCTTC.

This rearrangement joins TRBV5-6 to TRBJ1-4; TRBD1 aligns across 10 bases. V lost 2 bases to trimming and J lost 3 bases; unmatched junction nucleotides: 13. Germline CDR1 and CDR2: SGHDT and YYEEEE. This CDR3 is built from 19 residues. The CDR3 here is CASSLYWQDRGTANEKLFF. Here the CDR3 DNA reads TGTGCCAGCAGCTTATATTGGCAGGACAGGGGGACAGCTAATGAAAAACTGTTTTTT.

The CDR3 spells CASSLTSGRAKNIQYF. The CDR3 region has the DNA TGTGCCAGCAGCTTAACTAGCGGGAGAGCCAAAAACATTCAGTACTTC. The chain links TRBV5-6 to TRBJ2-4, with TRBD2 matching over 11 bases. CDR3 size: 16 residues. The trim removed 2 bases at V and 0 bases at J, leaving 1 base unmatched. Looked up from germline, CDR1 is SGHDT and CDR2 is YYEEEE.

The V call is TRBV28, the J call TRBJ2-7; TRBD2 is a possible D gene (6 bases). The CDR3 spans 13 residues. V shed 3 bases and J shed 7 bases, with 13 bases lying between them. Germline assignment: CDR1 MDHEN and CDR2 SYDVKM. In DNA form, the CDR3 reads TGTGCCAGCAGTTTGATCACCCGGGGGGAGCAGTACGTC. Translated, it gives CASSLITRGEQYV.

The chain combines TRBV5-6 with TRBJ2-3; TRBD2 matches 8 bases. The CDR3 is 15 residues long. J lost 4 bases, V lost 4 bases, and 8 bases had no gene match. Looked up from germline, CDR1 is SGHDT and CDR2 is YYEEEE. This CDR3 reads CASSAMRGAADTQYF. The CDR3 DNA sequence: TGTGCCAGCAGCGCAATGCGGGGGGCCGCAGATACGCAGTATTTT.

The chain uses TRBV5-1 and TRBJ1-5; D is ambiguous. Germline CDR1 is SGHRS and CDR2 is YFSETQ. V lost 0 bases and J lost 7, with 14 bases in between. The CDR3 covers 15 residues. CDR3 sequence (DNA): TGCGCCAGCAGCTTGGAGGGAGCTATGGGGCAGCCCCAGCATTTT. Its translation: CASSLEGAMGQPQHF.

The V gene is TRBV5-1, the J gene TRBJ2-1; 8 bases line up with TRBD2. The CDR3 extends over 16 amino acids. CDR1 SGHRS and CDR2 YFSETQ come from the germline V gene. The V and J ends lost 3 bases and 3 bases, in that order; junction bases with no gene match: 8. CDR3 in DNA: TGCGCCAGCAGCTCCCTAACTAGCGGACACTACAATGAGCAGTTCTTC. Translating it yields CASSSLTSGHYNEQFF.

The chain couples TRBV5-1 to TRBJ1-4; TRBD1 matches 12 bases. Looked up from germline, CDR1 is SGHRS and CDR2 is YFSETQ. The CDR3 has 15 residues. With 2 bases clipped from V and 8 bases from J, the junction kept 4 bases outside the gene matches. CDR3 nucleotides: TGCGCCAGCAGCTTTAGTGGGACAGGGGGCGAAAAACTGTTTTTT. Translating gives CASSFSGTGGEKLFF.

This clone was seen only once. This chain connects TRBV11-1 to TRBJ2-1; tentative D call: TRBD2 (6 bases). The CDR3 is made up of 13 amino acids. Trimming removed 3 bases at V and 7 bases at J, with 10 bases between. Germline assignment: CDR1 SGHAT and CDR2 FQDESV (reference sequence). The CDR3 loop reads CASSLAGRNEQFF. In nucleotides, the CDR3 is TGTGCCAGCAGCTTGGCAGGGAGGAATGAGCAGTTCTTC. The full variable domain, in which reference TRBV11-1 and TRBJ2-1 provide the parts outside the CDR3, is EAEVAQSPRYKITEKSQAVAFWCDPISGHATLYWYRQILGQGPELLVQFQDESVVDDSQLPKDRFSAERLKGVDSTLKIQPAELGDSAMYLCASSLAGRNEQFFGPGTRLTVL.